This T cell receptor (beta chain) emerged from a study of Ad26.COV2.S vaccination and SARS-CoV-2 variants. Assay: immunoSEQ multiplex PCR; the TCRdb copy retains only in-frame clones and omits some. Among about 320,000 clones listed, roughly 80% were seen once. This clone has only a few counts. Its specificity is unknown. Treatment here: some 20 received Ad26.COV2.S at low or high dose, single or two shots; 5 received placebo; per-sample allocation not given. Each sample was drawn 63 days after the first injection (of vaccine or placebo). Expressing Wuhan-strain SARS-CoV-2 spike, an Ad26 vector served as the vaccine. Findings and limits, study-wide: Substantial breadth in spike-specific CD8+ and CD4+ T cell responses was reportedly seen after vaccination. For non-spike TCRs, breadth in vaccine recipients resembled that in placebo recipients. The study found higher spike-specific TCR breadth in vaccine than placebo recipients.

Germline values: CDR1 SGHVS, CDR2 FQNEAQ. The CDR3 runs to 13 residues. The V end was cut by 3 bases, the J end by 5 bases, with 10 bases between. The starting material was peripheral blood, obtained in a trial of Ad26.COV2.S vaccine versus placebo. The origin of this receptor is a person aged 18 to 59 who received the Ad26.COV2.S COVID-19 vaccine or a placebo. The chain is built from TRBV7-8 and TRBJ1-1; the D gene is possibly TRBD1 (6 bases). The CDR3 here is CASSLQGRTEAFF. In nucleotides, the CDR3 is TGTGCCAGCAGCTTGCAGGGGAGGACTGAAGCTTTCTTT.